These 9 T cell receptor beta chains came from one sample sequenced in a study of blood T cell repertoires in COVID-19. Only in-frame clones appear in the TCRdb table, and some are missing; sequencing was by immunoSEQ multiplex PCR. In the table there are over 200,000 clones, 75% to 90% of which are singletons. The sequenced sample consisted of peripheral blood. These receptors were obtained from a human donor in a cohort sampled during active COVID-19.

The V and J genes are TRBV11-2 and TRBJ2-3; no reliable D call. Germline V CDR1 and CDR2: SGHAT, FQNNGV. The CDR3 totals 13 residues. With 5 bases removed from V and 4 bases from J, the gap between germline ends came to 10 bases. CDR3 residues: CASSPDWADTQYF. The CDR3 DNA reads as TGTGCCAGCAGCCCCGACTGGGCAGATACGCAGTATTTT.

This chain joins TRBV12-3 or TRBV12-4 and TRBJ2-3; D call uncertain. The V end lost 9 bases, the J end lost 2 bases, and 12 bases lay between the germline ends. CDR3 length: 13 residues. The chain's CDR3 is CASRLDITDTQYF. CDR3 DNA sequence: TGTGCCAGTAGACTGGATATCACAGATACGCAGTATTTT.

The CDR3 nucleotides are TGTGCCAGCTCACCAGAGGCAGCCTCGGTGAACACTGAAGCTTTCTTT. This translates into CASSPEAASVNTEAFF. The chain links TRBV18 to TRBJ1-1; D not resolved. Trimming pared 2 bases from V and 0 bases from J, leaving 13 bases between. The CDR3 runs 16 residues. Germline V gene sequence: CDR1 KGHSH, CDR2 LQKENI.

The chain couples TRBV27 to TRBJ2-6, with 7 bases matching TRBD2. The CDR3 is made up of 20 amino acids. The V and J ends lost 0 bases and 0 bases, in that order; junction bases with no gene match: 11. The germline V gene encodes CDR1 MNHEY and CDR2 SMNVEV (reference sequence). Here the CDR3 reads CASSLSTGAGVSSGANVLTF. The CDR3 DNA is TGTGCCAGCAGTTTATCCACCGGGGCGGGAGTCAGCTCTGGGGCCAACGTCCTGACTTTC.

V is TRBV7-3 and J is TRBJ2-2; 12 positions match TRBD2. The CDR3 covers 16 residues. V dropped 3 bases and J dropped 5; count of bases not matched to a gene: 4. Germline assignment: CDR1 SGHTA and CDR2 FQGTGA. Written as DNA, the CDR3 is TGTGCCAGCAGCTTTAGGACTAGCGGGATTACCGGGGAGCTGTTTTTT. Its translation: CASSFRTSGITGELFF. The whole variable domain, remainder taken from reference TRBV7-3 and TRBJ2-2, is GAGVSQTPSNKVTEKGKYVELRCDPISGHTALYWYRQSLGQGPEFLIYFQGTGAADDSGLPNDRFFAVRPEGSVSTLKIQRTERGDSAVYLCASSFRTSGITGELFFGEGSRLTVL.

This clone has only one observation. Written as DNA, the CDR3 is TGCAGTGCTAGAGGTTCGGTTGAAGCTTTCTTT. This gives the protein CSARGSVEAFF. The chain links TRBV20-1 to TRBJ1-1; no reliable D call. Trimming shortened V by 1 base and J by 7 bases, and 7 bases separated the two germline ends. Germline V lookup: CDR1 DFQATT, CDR2 SNEGSKA (reference sequence). The CDR3 contains 11 residues.

This chain joins TRBV7-8 and TRBJ2-7; TRBD1 agrees at 8 bases. Trimming removed 5 bases from V and 6 bases from J; junction bases left unmatched: 6. In germline, CDR1 is SGHVS, CDR2 FQNEAQ. This CDR3 is 13 amino acids long. The CDR3 here is CASSLGGQGEQYF. CDR3 DNA sequence: TGTGCCAGCAGCCTCGGTGGACAGGGCGAGCAGTACTTC.

This clone was counted once. The chain combines TRBV6-4 with TRBJ2-7, with 12 bases that match TRBD2. V was clipped by 3 bases and J by 0 bases; unmatched bases: 6. The CDR3 is 17 amino acids. Looked up from germline, CDR1 is MRHNA and CDR2 is SNTAGT. DNA of the CDR3: TGTGCCAGCAGTGATTGGCTAGCGGGGGGGAGCTCCTACGAGCAGTACTTC. It codes for CASSDWLAGGSSYEQYF.

This chain joins TRBV7-2 and TRBJ2-1; TRBD1 aligns across 11 bases. The CDR3 consists of 16 residues. Germline trimming cut 1 base from V and 7 bases from J; bases unmatched to any gene: 6. The germline CDR1 and CDR2 sequences are SGHTA and FQGNSA. The CDR3 spells CASSLVGTGGKNEQFF. The CDR3 DNA is TGTGCCAGCAGCTTAGTTGGGACAGGGGGAAAAAATGAGCAGTTCTTC. Full variable domain (remainder filled in from reference TRBV7-2 and TRBJ2-1): GAGVSQSPSNKVTEKGKDVELRCDPISGHTALYWYRQSLGQGLEFLIYFQGNSAPDKSGLPSDRFSAERTGGSVSTLTIQRTQQEDSAVYLCASSLVGTGGKNEQFFGPGTRLTVL.